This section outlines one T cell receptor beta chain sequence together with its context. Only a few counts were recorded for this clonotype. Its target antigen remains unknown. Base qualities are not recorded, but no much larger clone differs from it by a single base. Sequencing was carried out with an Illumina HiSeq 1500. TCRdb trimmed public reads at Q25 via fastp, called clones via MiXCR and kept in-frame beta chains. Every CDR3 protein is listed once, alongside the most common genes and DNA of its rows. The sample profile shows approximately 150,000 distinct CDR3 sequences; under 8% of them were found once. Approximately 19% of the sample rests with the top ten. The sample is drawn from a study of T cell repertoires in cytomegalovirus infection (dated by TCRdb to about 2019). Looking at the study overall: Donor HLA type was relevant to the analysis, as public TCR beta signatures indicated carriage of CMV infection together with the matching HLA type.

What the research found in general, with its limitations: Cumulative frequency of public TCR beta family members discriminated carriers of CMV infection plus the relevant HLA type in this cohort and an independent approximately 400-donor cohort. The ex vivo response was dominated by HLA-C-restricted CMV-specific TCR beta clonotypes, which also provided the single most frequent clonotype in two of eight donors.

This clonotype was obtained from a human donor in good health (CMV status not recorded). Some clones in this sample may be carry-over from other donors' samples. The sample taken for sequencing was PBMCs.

At the DNA level, the sequence is TGCGCCAGTCGGTTTGTCCAAGACACTGAAGCTTTCTTT. Translation gives CASRFVQDTEAFF. The chain uses TRBV5-1 and TRBJ1-1; the D gene is not confidently resolved. V is reduced by 8 bases and J by 3 bases, leaving a spacing of 14 bases between them. From the cysteine up to the phenylalanine, the CDR3 has a length of 13 residues. Left in the record is the CDR3 DNA by itself, 39 bases read in frame from the first base. The germline V gene supplies CDR1 SGHRS and CDR2 YFSETQ.